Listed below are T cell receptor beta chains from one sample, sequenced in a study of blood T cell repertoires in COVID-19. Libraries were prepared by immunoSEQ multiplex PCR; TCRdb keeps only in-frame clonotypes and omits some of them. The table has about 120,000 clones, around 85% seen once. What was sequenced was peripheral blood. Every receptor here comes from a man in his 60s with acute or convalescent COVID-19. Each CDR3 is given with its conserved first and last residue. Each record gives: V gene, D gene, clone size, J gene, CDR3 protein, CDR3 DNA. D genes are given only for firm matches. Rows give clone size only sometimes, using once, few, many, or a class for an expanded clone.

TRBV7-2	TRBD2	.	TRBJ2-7	CASSLGTSSHEQYF	TGTGCCAGCAGCTTAGGGACTAGCAGCCACGAGCAGTACTTC
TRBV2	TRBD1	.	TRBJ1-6	CASSVLTGRGNSPLHF	TGTGCCAGCAGTGTACTGACAGGGCGGGGTAATTCACCCCTCCACTTT
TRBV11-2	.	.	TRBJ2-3	CASSPRDTQYF	TGTGCCAGCAGCCCTCGGGATACGCAGTATTTT
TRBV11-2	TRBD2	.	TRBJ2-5	CASSGRGTSGRETQYF	TGTGCCAGCAGCGGACGAGGGACTAGCGGGAGAGAGACCCAGTACTTC
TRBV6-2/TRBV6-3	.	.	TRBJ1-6	CASSPTVEDSPLHF	TGTGCCAGCAGCCCGACAGTGGAAGATTCACCCCTCCACTTT
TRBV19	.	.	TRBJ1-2	CASSIDRGSSYGYTF	TGTGCCAGTAGTATAGACAGGGGCTCCTCCTATGGCTACACCTTC
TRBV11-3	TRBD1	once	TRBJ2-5	CASWRTGVSQETQYF	TGTGCCAGCTGGCGGACAGGGGTTTCCCAAGAGACCCAGTACTTC
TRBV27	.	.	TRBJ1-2	CASRGTGGGYTF	TGTGCCAGCAGGGGGACTGGGGGTGGCTACACCTTC
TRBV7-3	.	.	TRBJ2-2	CASSLNGQFGPGELFF	TGTGCCAGCAGCTTAAATGGGCAGTTCGGCCCCGGGGAGCTGTTTTTT
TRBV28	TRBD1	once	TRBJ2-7	CASSFRGLSYEQYF	TGTGCCAGCAGTTTTAGGGGGCTCTCCTACGAGCAGTACTTC
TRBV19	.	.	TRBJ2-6	CASSDDGSGANVLTF	TGTGCCAGTAGTGATGACGGGTCTGGGGCCAACGTCCTGACTTTC
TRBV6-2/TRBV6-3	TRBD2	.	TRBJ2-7	CASSYSATGTSVLYEQYF	TGTGCCAGCAGTTACTCTGCCACAGGGACTAGCGTACTCTACGAGCAGTACTTC
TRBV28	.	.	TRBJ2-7	CASSRTLVREQYF	TGTGCCAGCAGCCGGACTCTGGTCCGCGAGCAGTACTTC